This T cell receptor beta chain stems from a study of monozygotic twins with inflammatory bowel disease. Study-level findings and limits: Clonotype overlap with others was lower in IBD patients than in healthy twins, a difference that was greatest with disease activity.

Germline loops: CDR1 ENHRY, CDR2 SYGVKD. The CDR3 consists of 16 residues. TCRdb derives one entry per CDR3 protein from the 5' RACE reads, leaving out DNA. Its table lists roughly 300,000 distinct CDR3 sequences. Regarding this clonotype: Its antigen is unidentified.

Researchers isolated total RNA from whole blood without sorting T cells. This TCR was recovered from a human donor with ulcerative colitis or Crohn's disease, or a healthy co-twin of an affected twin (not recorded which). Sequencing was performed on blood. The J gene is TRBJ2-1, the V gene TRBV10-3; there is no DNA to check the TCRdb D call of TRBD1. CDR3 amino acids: CAIKSFETGKGGEQFF.